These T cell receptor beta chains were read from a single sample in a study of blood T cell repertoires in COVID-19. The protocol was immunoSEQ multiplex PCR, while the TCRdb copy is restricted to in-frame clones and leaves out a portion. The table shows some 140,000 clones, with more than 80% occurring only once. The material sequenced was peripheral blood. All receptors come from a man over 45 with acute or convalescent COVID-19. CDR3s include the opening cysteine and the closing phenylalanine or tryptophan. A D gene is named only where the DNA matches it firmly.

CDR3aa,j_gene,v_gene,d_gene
CASSPRTSGRNEQYF,TRBJ2-7,TRBV9,TRBD2
CASSRTGDSPLHF,TRBJ1-6,TRBV18,.
CASSQGGRGNTEAFF,TRBJ1-1,TRBV4-2,.
CASSYGTANTEAFF,TRBJ1-1,TRBV6-2/TRBV6-3,.
CASSHLAASTDTQYF,TRBJ2-3,TRBV16,TRBD2
CASSLVWTGIWGTNEKLFF,TRBJ1-4,TRBV7-2,TRBD1
CASAGHISYEQYF,TRBJ2-7,TRBV6-5,.
CSARGANEQFF,TRBJ2-1,TRBV20-1,.
CASSQGTGKNTEAFF,TRBJ1-1,TRBV4-3,TRBD1
CAWSRDRSSPLHF,TRBJ1-6,TRBV30,TRBD1
CASSLWAGVGGYTF,TRBJ1-2,TRBV27,.
CASSLRTGRRNTIYF,TRBJ1-3,TRBV6-5,TRBD1
CASSTAWGREGSYEQYF,TRBJ2-7,TRBV28,TRBD2
CASSEVNSGGSDIQYF,TRBJ2-4,TRBV2,TRBD2
CASSTGRDTEAFF,TRBJ1-1,TRBV7-3,.
CASSPGGAKSTEAFF,TRBJ1-1,TRBV28,TRBD1
CASSSLGGEGTEAFF,TRBJ1-1,TRBV13,TRBD1
CASSTGGGGETQYF,TRBJ2-5,TRBV6-5,TRBD2
CASSEARDRGKLDYGYTF,TRBJ1-2,TRBV6-1,TRBD1
CASSLATGSGNTIYF,TRBJ1-3,TRBV5-1,.
CASSPGIGTDTQYF,TRBJ2-3,TRBV25-1,.
CASSTGLAGVNEQFF,TRBJ2-1,TRBV7-2,TRBD2
CASSIGTGMYEQYF,TRBJ2-7,TRBV5-5,TRBD1
CASSILISPGLSGRRTGELFF,TRBJ2-2,TRBV28,TRBD2
CASSALAGGLQEQFF,TRBJ2-1,TRBV2,TRBD2
CASSLEGRGFNSPLHF,TRBJ1-6,TRBV5-1,.
CASTQGDTEAFF,TRBJ1-1,TRBV6-5,TRBD1
CASSSSSAYEQYF,TRBJ2-7,TRBV27,.
CASSFNRANTGELFF,TRBJ2-2,TRBV7-3,.
CASSLMDRGYSPLHF,TRBJ1-6,TRBV6-5,TRBD1
CASSPGTSGSLDTQYF,TRBJ2-3,TRBV9,TRBD2